The rows below give T cell receptor beta chains drawn from one sample of a study of cytotoxic CD8 clonotypes in ibrutinib-treated CLL. Only in-frame clones appear in the TCRdb table, and some are missing; sequencing was by immunoSEQ multiplex PCR. The profile shows 250,000 to 350,000 clones, approximately 79% of them singletons. The specimen was PBMCs, collected at disease progression, from a patient treated with ibrutinib. The receptors derive from a human donor with chronic lymphocytic leukemia. Each CDR3 is given with its conserved first and last residue. The D gene is left open where the match is weak. The size of a clone is reported for some rows only, either as once, few or many, or as a class for expanded clones.

abundance | j_gene | v_gene | d_gene | CDR3nt | CDR3aa
once | TRBJ2-2 | TRBV23-1 | NA | TGCGCCAGCAGTCGGACTGAGAACACCGGGGAGCTGTTTTTT | CASSRTENTGELFF
NA | TRBJ2-5 | TRBV10-1 | NA | TGCGCCAGCAGTGATGTTCAGGCCTTCCCCGGTGAGACCCAGTACTTC | CASSDVQAFPGETQYF
NA | TRBJ2-1 | TRBV5-1 | TRBD2 | TGCGCCAGCAGCTTGGGGGGTTTTGGACTAGCGATCTATGAGCAGTTCTTC | CASSLGGFGLAIYEQFF
NA | TRBJ2-1 | TRBV11-2 | NA | TGTGCCAGCAGCTTAATCGGACTACCCCACAATGAGCAGTTCTTC | CASSLIGLPHNEQFF
few | TRBJ2-7 | TRBV2 | TRBD1 | TGTGCCAGCAGCGCTAGGGACAGGGGATCCTACGAGCAGTACTTC | CASSARDRGSYEQYF
NA | TRBJ1-2 | TRBV7-8 | NA | TGTGCCAGCAGCTTAGTTTTCTTGGGCGGCTACACCTTC | CASSLVFLGGYTF
NA | TRBJ1-5 | TRBV10-3 | NA | TGTGCCATCAGTTTAGAGTCAGGGGATCAGCCCCAGCATTTT | CAISLESGDQPQHF
NA | TRBJ1-2 | TRBV18 | NA | TGTGCCAGCTCACCGGGAGTGAGAGATGGCTACACCTTC | CASSPGVRDGYTF
NA | TRBJ2-7 | TRBV6-5 | TRBD1 | TGTGCCAGCAGTTACCGGGACAGGGACTACGAGCAGTACTTC | CASSYRDRDYEQYF
once | TRBJ2-7 | TRBV28 | NA | TGTGCCAGCAGTGCAGCAGGGTCCTACTCCTACGAGCAGTACTTC | CASSAAGSYSYEQYF
NA | TRBJ2-7 | TRBV18 | NA | TGTGCCAGCTCACCAAGGCTGGCAGGGGGGAGCGACGAGCAGTACTTC | CASSPRLAGGSDEQYF
NA | TRBJ2-7 | TRBV28 | NA | TGTGCCAGCAGTTTAGAGGGTTTCGGCCCTACGTACTTC | CASSLEGFGPTYF
NA | TRBJ1-2 | TRBV7-9 | NA | TGTGCCAGCAGCCCAGGGTCCCCGTATGGCTACACCTTC | CASSPGSPYGYTF
NA | TRBJ2-1 | TRBV7-6 | TRBD2 | TGTGCCAGCAGCATAACACTAAGGACTAGCGGGACCAATGAGCAGTTCTTC | CASSITLRTSGTNEQFF
NA | TRBJ1-2 | TRBV6-5 | TRBD1 | TGTGCCAGCAGTTACTCCTTTCAGGGGGCGCGGGGCTACACCTTC | CASSYSFQGARGYTF
few | TRBJ2-3 | TRBV6-1 | TRBD1 | TGTGCCAGCAGTGAACAGGGGGCAGATACGCAGTATTTT | CASSEQGADTQYF
few | TRBJ1-1 | TRBV5-1 | TRBD1 | TGCGCCAGCAGCTTGACAGGGGTGAACACTGAAGCTTTCTTT | CASSLTGVNTEAFF
few | TRBJ1-2 | TRBV29-1 | NA | TGCAGCGTTCCATGGCGCACTTCCCAGCACTATGGCTACACCTTC | CSVPWRTSQHYGYTF
NA | TRBJ2-7 | TRBV18 | NA | TGTGCCAGCTCACCCATGAGACAGGTCAACGAGCAGTACTTC | CASSPMRQVNEQYF
NA | TRBJ1-2 | TRBV6-4 | NA | TGTGCCAGCAGTGTCTCATCGGCGGGAACTTATGGCTACACCTTC | CASSVSSAGTYGYTF
few | TRBJ1-3 | TRBV11-2 | NA | TGTGCCAGCAGCTTAGGGCTCGGGAACACCATATATTTT | CASSLGLGNTIYF
NA | TRBJ1-4 | TRBV4-1 | NA | TGCGCCAGCAGCCAAGAAAGGGTGCGTAGGGCCGATGAAAAACTGTTTTTT | CASSQERVRRADEKLFF
NA | TRBJ1-3 | TRBV2 | TRBD1 | TGTGCCAGCAGTGGACAGGGGGACACCATATATTTT | CASSGQGDTIYF
NA | TRBJ2-7 | TRBV27 | NA | TGTGCCAGCAGTTTATTGGGGATATCCGAGCAGTACTTC | CASSLLGISEQYF
NA | TRBJ2-1 | TRBV7-3 | TRBD2 | TGTGCCAGCAGCTTAAGCGGGGGGAACAATGAGCAGTTCTTC | CASSLSGGNNEQFF
NA | TRBJ1-5 | TRBV28 | NA | TGTGCCAGCAGTTTTTGGCAGAAAAATCAGCCCCAGCATTTT | CASSFWQKNQPQHF
NA | TRBJ1-5 | TRBV6-5 | NA | TGTGCCAGCAGTTACGTCGATAGCAATCAGCCCCAGCATTTT | CASSYVDSNQPQHF
NA | TRBJ2-7 | TRBV28 | TRBD1 | TGTGCCAGCAGTCTCCGGGACAGGGACCACGAGCAGTACTTC | CASSLRDRDHEQYF
few | TRBJ2-7 | TRBV7-8 | TRBD1 | TGTGCCAGCAGCTACCGACAGGGGACCTACGAGCAGTACTTC | CASSYRQGTYEQYF
NA | TRBJ1-2 | TRBV6-6 | TRBD1 | TGTGCCAGCAGTTACTCTGGACAGGGGGCGAATGGCTACACCTTC | CASSYSGQGANGYTF
NA | TRBJ1-5 | TRBV15 | NA | TGTGCCACCAGCAGACCCTGGGCAGCCCCCACGGCCCAGCATTTT | CATSRPWAAPTAQHF
NA | TRBJ2-5 | TRBV5-4 | NA | TGTGCCAGCAGCTTCGGACAGCCCCAAGAGACCCAGTACTTC | CASSFGQPQETQYF
once | TRBJ2-7 | TRBV7-6 | NA | TGTGCCAGCAGCTTAGCTCAGGACGAGCAGTACTTC | CASSLAQDEQYF
NA | TRBJ2-1 | TRBV5-1 | NA | TGCGCCAGCAGCGAGGGGCTCCACAATGAGCAGTTCTTC | CASSEGLHNEQFF
NA | TRBJ1-2 | TRBV18 | NA | TGTGCCAGCTCACCAGCGGAGGTAAACTATGGCTACACCTTC | CASSPAEVNYGYTF
NA | TRBJ2-1 | TRBV5-1 | NA | TGCGCCAGCAGCGCCAGACCCTTCAATGAGCAGTTCTTC | CASSARPFNEQFF
once | TRBJ2-7 | TRBV7-3 | TRBD2 | TGTGCCAGCAGCCTCCTAGCGGGAGCTATGAAGTACTTC | CASSLLAGAMKYF
NA | TRBJ1-1 | TRBV19 | NA | TGTGCCAGTAGTAGGGCAAGACAGATCATGAACACTGAAGCTTTCTTT | CASSRARQIMNTEAFF
NA | TRBJ2-7 | TRBV5-1 | TRBD2 | TGCGCCAGCAACCCGGGACTAGCGGGACCAAGAATCTACGAGCAGTACTTC | CASNPGLAGPRIYEQYF
NA | TRBJ2-5 | TRBV7-9 | TRBD2 | TGTGCCAGCAGCCCTAGCGGGGAAGAGACCCAGTACTTC | CASSPSGEETQYF
NA | TRBJ1-5 | TRBV10-3 | NA | TGTGCCATCAGTGATGGTGGCAATCAGCCCCAGCATTTT | CAISDGGNQPQHF
few | TRBJ2-7 | TRBV7-8 | NA | TGTGCCAGCAGCTTGTGGACATATTCAAGCGGCCTGGAGCAGTACTTC | CASSLWTYSSGLEQYF
NA | TRBJ1-2 | TRBV28 | NA | TGTGCCAGCAGTTTATTTGGGCAGGGCGACGGCTACACCTTC | CASSLFGQGDGYTF
few | TRBJ2-5 | TRBV29-1 | NA | TGCAGCGTTGTTTGGGGGCCCGTAGAGACCCAGTACTTC | CSVVWGPVETQYF
once | TRBJ2-2 | TRBV7-9 | TRBD1 | TGTGCCAGCAGTTTTCCGGGACAGGGGAACACCGGGGAGCTGTTTTTT | CASSFPGQGNTGELFF
NA | TRBJ2-2 | TRBV25-1 | NA | TGTGCCAGCAGAGGACAAGATAACACCGGGGAGCTGTTTTTT | CASRGQDNTGELFF
NA | TRBJ2-4 | TRBV7-2 | NA | TGTGCCCTACTAGAGCTAGCCAAAAACATTCAGTACTTC | CALLELAKNIQYF
NA | TRBJ2-5 | TRBV2 | NA | TGTGCCAGCAGTGAAGCGATGGGGAGGGAGACCCAGTACTTC | CASSEAMGRETQYF
few | TRBJ1-4 | TRBV18 | TRBD1 | TGTGCCAGCTCCCCTGGGACAGGTTTGGATGAAAAACTGTTTTTT | CASSPGTGLDEKLFF
NA | TRBJ1-1 | TRBV5-1 | NA | TGCGCCAGCAGCTTCCGCCCTGGAGCCAACACTGAAGCTTTCTTT | CASSFRPGANTEAFF
NA | TRBJ1-6 | TRBV18 | NA | TGTGCCAGCTCACCTCAGCAGGGGTATAATTCACCCCTCCACTTT | CASSPQQGYNSPLHF
NA | TRBJ1-6 | TRBV5-6 | NA | TGTGCCAGCAGCCCCACACCCAATTCACCCCTCCACTTT | CASSPTPNSPLHF
NA | TRBJ2-7 | TRBV6-6 | NA | TGTGCCAGCAGTACCCGACGGGGGGCGGGCGAGCAGTACTTC | CASSTRRGAGEQYF
NA | TRBJ1-1 | TRBV6-6 | NA | TGTGCCAGCACCGACACTCCAGGGCGTAACACTGAAGCTTTCTTT | CASTDTPGRNTEAFF
NA | TRBJ1-4 | TRBV4-3 | NA | TGCGCCAGCAGTAAGACAGCGGCAACTAATGAAAAACTGTTTTTT | CASSKTAATNEKLFF
NA | TRBJ1-3 | TRBV2 | NA | TGTGCCGGCAGTTTAACGGCCTCTGGAAACACCATATATTTT | CAGSLTASGNTIYF